A selection of T cell receptor beta chains follows, all from one sample in a study of blood T cell repertoires in COVID-19. Using immunoSEQ multiplex PCR, the repertoire was profiled, and TCRdb retains in-frame clones only, with some absent. The sample includes 200,000 to 250,000 clones, 75% to 90% seen only once; the top ten take about 4.5%. Sequencing was carried out using PBMCs or T cells enriched from blood (not recorded which). The source of these receptors is a woman aged 25 to 39 who had been exposed to COVID-19. The CDR3 runs from the conserved cysteine through the conserved F or W. A D gene is named only where the DNA matches it firmly. Only some rows state a clone size, as once, few, many or a class for expanded clones.

- - TRBJ1-1 TRBV20-1 CSAVWGAEAFF TGCAGTGCCGTATGGGGGGCTGAAGCTTTCTTT
- TRBD1 TRBJ1-3 TRBV6-5 CASSYSSGGSGNTIYF TGTGCCAGCAGTTACTCTTCAGGGGGCTCTGGAAACACCATATATTTT
- TRBD1 TRBJ2-7 TRBV7-9 CASSFPGTGNTYEQYF TGTGCCAGCAGCTTCCCCGGGACAGGGAATACCTACGAGCAGTACTTC
- - TRBJ2-5 TRBV3-1/TRBV3-2 CASSLIQGGQETQYF TGTGCCAGCAGCCTAATACAGGGTGGGCAAGAGACCCAGTACTTC
- TRBD2 TRBJ2-1 TRBV5-1 CASSRIAGGPDEQFF TGCGCCAGCAGCCGGATAGCGGGGGGGCCTGATGAGCAGTTCTTC
once - TRBJ1-5 TRBV6-5 CATKSSGVQPQHF TGTGCCACGAAATCCTCAGGGGTTCAGCCCCAGCATTTT
- TRBD1 TRBJ1-4 TRBV9 CASSVGDSNPVEKLFF TGTGCCAGCAGCGTAGGGGACAGTAACCCGGTTGAAAAACTGTTTTTT
- - TRBJ1-1 TRBV19 CASREDRARDTEAFF TGTGCCAGTAGAGAAGATAGAGCGAGGGACACTGAAGCTTTCTTT
- - TRBJ1-2 TRBV6-5 CASSYSAARALHGYTF TGTGCCAGCAGTTACTCTGCAGCCAGGGCTCTCCATGGCTACACCTTC
once TRBD1 TRBJ1-1 TRBV7-6 CASSSRQGGTEAFF TGTGCCAGCAGCTCCCGACAGGGAGGCACTGAAGCTTTCTTT
- TRBD1 TRBJ2-2 TRBV30 CAWSVLRTGSGELFF TGTGCCTGGAGTGTACTCCGGACAGGGTCCGGGGAGCTGTTTTTT
- - TRBJ2-7 TRBV5-6 CASSLGQSSYEQYF TGTGCCAGCAGCTTGGGACAGAGCTCCTACGAGCAGTACTTC
- - TRBJ1-2 TRBV11-2 CASSPNSNNFYGYTF TGTGCCAGCAGCCCCAACTCGAATAACTTCTATGGCTACACCTTC
- - TRBJ2-3 TRBV1 CTSSQSRCGGTQYF TGCACCAGCAGCCAATCTCGCTGCGGGGGGACGCAGTATTTT
- - TRBJ1-2 TRBV7-2 CASSPPTGKLGGYTF TGTGCCAGCAGCCCCCCAACAGGGAAATTGGGGGGCTACACCTTC
- TRBD1 TRBJ2-2 TRBV5-1 CASSPGQASNTGELFF TGCGCCAGCAGCCCAGGACAGGCCTCGAACACCGGGGAGCTGTTTTTT